Each of the 28 T cell receptor beta chains below was sequenced from the same sample in a study of T cell responses to AZD1222 COVID-19 vaccine. Produced via immunoSEQ multiplex PCR; TCRdb's table is partial and in-frame only. The table shows 100,000 or so clones, with more than 85% occurring only once. Sample: peripheral blood, taken on day 0 of AZD1222 vaccination. Source of these receptors: an adult in good health.

This sequence joins TRBV4-2 and TRBJ2-2; D unresolved. The V gene lost 7 bases and the J gene lost 0 bases, with 12 bases spanning the gap. The CDR3 loop spans 15 amino acids. The germline CDR1 and CDR2 sequences are LGHNA and YNFKEQ. The CDR3: CASTSAAANTGELFF. Here the CDR3 DNA reads TGTGCCAGCACCTCTGCGGCAGCGAACACCGGGGAGCTGTTTTTT.

The chain has TRBV24-1 and TRBJ1-5; no definite D call. Germline V gives CDR1 KGHDR, CDR2 SFDVKD. Trimming shortened V by 4 bases and J by 4 bases, and 7 bases separated the two germline ends. The CDR3 totals 13 residues. CDR3 amino acids: CATSDTINQPQHF. For the CDR3, the DNA is TGTGCCACCAGTGACACTATTAATCAGCCCCAGCATTTT.

The rearrangement joins TRBV7-9 to TRBJ1-1; D might be TRBD1 (5 bases). This CDR3 comprises 15 residues. V dropped 1 base and J dropped 3 bases, with 12 bases sitting between them. The germline CDR1 and CDR2 sequences are SEHNR and FQNEAQ (reference sequence). The CDR3 is CASSLDGQGDTEAFF. CDR3 nucleotide sequence: TGTGCCAGCAGCTTAGATGGTCAAGGGGACACTGAAGCTTTCTTT.

This sequence joins TRBV30 and TRBJ1-2, with no clear D. Between the trimmed V and J ends, which lost 4 bases and 7 bases, there was a span of 13 bases. This CDR3 has 12 amino acids. Germline lookup yields CDR1 GTSNPN and CDR2 SVGIG (reference sequence). CDR3 DNA sequence: TGTGCCTGGACCCCACTCGGACTTGGCTACACCTTC. This sequence encodes CAWTPLGLGYTF.

This clone has a single count. V and J are TRBV20-1 and TRBJ1-4, with D maybe TRBD1 (6 bases). V gave up 3 bases and J gave up 0 bases, with 14 bases separating them. This CDR3 has 16 residues. From germline, CDR1 is DFQATT and CDR2 SNEGSKA (reference sequence). The CDR3: CSASGLQGTTNEKLFF. For the CDR3, the DNA is TGCAGTGCTAGTGGGTTGCAGGGGACAACTAATGAAAAACTGTTTTTT.

V and J are TRBV27 and TRBJ2-5; tentatively, D is TRBD1 (6 bases). The CDR3 is 15 residues long. The germline gives CDR1 MNHEY, CDR2 SMNVEV (reference sequence). V lost 3 bases and J 1 base, leaving 12 bases between the germline ends. The CDR3 is CASSLNRAPQETQYF. CDR3 DNA: TGTGCCAGCAGTTTGAACAGGGCCCCCCAAGAGACCCAGTACTTC.

The J gene is TRBJ2-1, the V gene TRBV7-3; 11 positions match TRBD2. Trimming at V came to 1 base and at J to 5 bases, leaving 1 base not matched to a gene. CDR3 length: 15 residues. CDR1 and CDR2 from the germline V gene are SGHTA and FQGTGA. The CDR3 bases are TGTGCCAGCAGCTTAATTAGCGGGGGGGACAATGAGCAGTTCTTC. Translated: CASSLISGGDNEQFF.

This chain joins TRBV7-3 and TRBJ1-2, with D unclear. This CDR3 is built from 15 residues. Germline V lookup: CDR1 SGHTA, CDR2 FQGTGA. The germline V and J ends were trimmed by 7 bases and 3 bases, with 18 bases remaining between them. The CDR3 nucleotides read TGTGCCAGCACCAACCAGCGGGTATCTCACTATGGCTACACCTTC. Translation gives CASTNQRVSHYGYTF.

In this sample, this clone turned up once. The chain has TRBV3-1 (or the pseudogene TRBV3-2) and TRBJ1-1; 10 nucleotides agree with TRBD1. The CDR3 length is 12 residues. V lost 4 bases to trimming and J lost 11 bases; unmatched junction nucleotides: 4. Germline loops: CDR1 LGHDT, CDR2 YNNKEL (reference sequence). CDR3 DNA: TGTGCCAGCAGCCGAGGACAGGGGGTGGCTTTCTTT. Protein product: CASSRGQGVAFF.

The genes are TRBV7-3 and TRBJ2-1; 8 bases align to TRBD1. Per the germline V gene, CDR1 is SGHTA and CDR2 is FQGTGA. V shed 5 bases and J 8 bases; nucleotides not matched to a gene: 5. The length of the CDR3 is 13 residues. The CDR3 bases are TGTGCCAGCAGCACACAGGGGGGCGATGAGCAGTTCTTC. Its translation is CASSTQGGDEQFF. The full variable domain, with the rest looked up from reference TRBV7-3 and TRBJ2-1, is GAGVSQTPSNKVTEKGKYVELRCDPISGHTALYWYRQSLGQGPEFLIYFQGTGAADDSGLPNDRFFAVRPEGSVSTLKIQRTERGDSAVYLCASSTQGGDEQFFGPGTRLTVL.

CDR3 DNA sequence: TGTGCCAGTAGTGACCAGGGGGCATACAATGAGCAGTTCTTC. Amino acids: CASSDQGAYNEQFF. The V and J genes are TRBV19 and TRBJ2-1; 8 bases map to TRBD1. This CDR3 region has 14 residues. CDR1 and CDR2 (germline): LNHDA, SQIVND (reference sequence). V trimming: 5 bases; J trimming: 4 bases; junction bases outside the gene matches: 4.

The CDR3 reads CASSVTGTKDSPLHF. CDR3 DNA: TGTGCCAGCAGCGTCACGGGGACAAAAGATTCACCCCTCCACTTT. The J gene is TRBJ1-6, the V gene TRBV9, with a weak D call TRBD1 (6 bases). The V gene's germline CDR1 is SGDLS and CDR2 YYNGEE. CDR3 size: 15 residues. V was shortened by 2 bases and J by 8 bases, with 14 bases between the two germline ends.

The chain joins TRBV11-3 to TRBJ2-1, with TRBD2 identical over 10 bases. In germline, CDR1 is SGHNT, CDR2 YENEEA. V gave up 3 bases and J gave up 6 bases; unmatched junction bases: 5. The CDR3 has 15 residues. The DNA for the CDR3 is TGTGCCAGCAGCTTCAGCGGGGGGGCCACCAATGAGCAGTTCTTC. Protein sequence: CASSFSGGATNEQFF.

Note on this clone: Germline is not matched at one junction end, which may reflect a read error. This chain links TRBV24-1 with TRBJ1-2; 11 bases map to TRBD1. Looked up from germline, CDR1 is KGHDR and CDR2 is SFDVKD. This CDR3 has 15 amino acids. The CDR3 loop reads CAISDFSGTGGGYTF. The CDR3 region has the DNA TGTGCCATCAGTGATTTTTCCGGGACAGGGGGTGGCTACACCTTC.

The V call is TRBV28, the J call TRBJ1-5, with 10 positions matching TRBD1. Germline CDR1 and CDR2: MDHEN and SYDVKM. Losses at the gene ends were 4 bases for V and 1 base for J; bases not matched to a gene: 4. The CDR3 is 16 amino acids. CDR3 sequence reads: CASSSRTGGSNQPQHF. The CDR3 region has the DNA TGTGCCAGCAGTTCCAGGACAGGGGGAAGCAATCAGCCCCAGCATTTT.

The V and J genes are TRBV11-3 and TRBJ2-6, with D perhaps matching TRBD2 (5 bases). Germline lookup yields CDR1 SGHNT and CDR2 YENEEA. This CDR3 comprises 17 residues. Trimming pared 0 bases from V and 2 bases from J, leaving 11 bases between. As DNA, the CDR3 is TGTGCCAGCAGCTTAGATACTAGGAGACCTGGGGCCAACGTCCTGACTTTC. Its translation is CASSLDTRRPGANVLTF.

The chain joins TRBV19 to TRBJ2-7; 10 nucleotides align to TRBD1. Per germline, CDR1 LNHDA and CDR2 SQIVND (reference sequence). This CDR3 comprises 13 residues. The V and J ends lost 6 bases and 5 bases, in that order; junction bases with no gene match: 4. DNA of the CDR3: TGTGCCAGTAGCTATGGACAGGGGGACGAGCAGTACTTC. It yields the protein CASSYGQGDEQYF.

This chain links TRBV30 with TRBJ1-4; TRBD1 agrees at 7 bases. This CDR3 comprises 12 residues. CDR1 is GTSNPN and CDR2 is SVGIG in the germline V gene (reference sequence). The V gene end was trimmed by 4 bases and the J gene end by 7 bases; junction bases not matched to a gene: 3. In DNA form, the CDR3 reads TGTGCCTGGACACAGGGGAGTGAAAAACTGTTTTTT. Its protein is CAWTQGSEKLFF.

This rearrangement joins TRBV15 to TRBJ1-2; 8 nucleotides agree with TRBD1. The V gene's germline CDR1 is LNHNV and CDR2 YYDKDF (reference sequence). Trimming took 0 bases from V and 14 from J; bases not matched to a gene: 8. The CDR3 is made up of 13 amino acids. The CDR3, as DNA: TGTGCCACCAGCAGAGACAGGGGGCTGCGAGAAACCTTC. The encoded protein is CATSRDRGLRETF.

The J gene is TRBJ2-5, the V gene TRBV27, with 9 nucleotides matching TRBD1. The germline V gene encodes CDR1 MNHEY and CDR2 SMNVEV (reference sequence). The ends lost 10 bases at V and 6 bases at J; junction bases unmatched: 3. CDR3 length: 11 amino acids. DNA of the CDR3: TGTGCCACCGGACAGGGGAAGACCCAGTACTTC. Amino acid sequence: CATGQGKTQYF.

This clone has a handful of counts. The CDR3 is CATSDLYGKEVGGRPETQYF. The CDR3, as DNA: TGTGCCACCAGTGATTTGTACGGGAAGGAAGTGGGGGGTAGGCCAGAGACCCAGTACTTC. This sequence joins TRBV24-1 and TRBJ2-5, with D maybe TRBD2 (6 bases). The CDR3 contains 20 residues. CDR1 and CDR2 from the germline V gene are KGHDR and SFDVKD. Trimming took off 0 bases at V and 4 bases at J, with 26 bases between the two ends.

The chain combines TRBV19 with TRBJ2-5, with 9 bases identical to TRBD1. The CDR3 has 14 amino acids. Germline trimming cut 4 bases from V and 4 bases from J; bases unmatched to any gene: 4. The germline CDR1 and CDR2 sequences are LNHDA and SQIVND (reference sequence). The CDR3 here is CASSTGQGAETQYF. In DNA form, the CDR3 reads TGTGCCAGTAGTACGGGACAGGGTGCAGAGACCCAGTACTTC.

The chain recombines TRBV25-1 with TRBJ1-6; 8 bases are shared with TRBD1. Germline V gene data show CDR1 as MGHDK and CDR2 as SYGVNS. With 6 bases clipped from V and 4 bases from J, the junction kept 2 bases outside the gene matches. The CDR3 length is 14 residues. CDR3 protein: CASSRTGYNSPLHF. Written as DNA, the CDR3 is TGTGCCAGCAGCCGGACAGGGTATAATTCACCCCTCCACTTT.

The gene calls are TRBV14 and TRBJ1-3; TRBD1 is a possible D gene (6 bases). The CDR3 length is 15 residues. Between the trimmed V and J ends, which lost 6 bases and 0 bases, there was a span of 12 bases. Germline V gene lookup returns CDR1 SGHDN and CDR2 FVKESK. The CDR3 coding sequence is TGTGCCAGCAGACCAGGGGTTTTCTCTGGAAACACCATATATTTT. It translates to CASRPGVFSGNTIYF.

The rearrangement links TRBV30 to TRBJ1-1; the match to TRBD1 covers 8 bases. The germline gives CDR1 GTSNPN, CDR2 SVGIG (reference sequence). Germline trimming cut 2 bases from V and 6 bases from J; bases unmatched to any gene: 8. This CDR3 has 14 residues. CDR3 loop: CAWSSGRGLSEAFF. CDR3 nucleotide sequence: TGTGCCTGGAGTTCGGGCAGGGGGCTTTCTGAAGCTTTCTTT. Full variable domain (rest looked up from reference TRBV30 and TRBJ1-1): SQTIHQWPATLVQPVGSPLSLECTVEGTSNPNLYWYRQAAGRGLQLLFYSVGIGQISSEVPQNLSASRPQDRQFILSSKKLLLSDSGFYLCAWSSGRGLSEAFFGQGTRLTVV.

V gene TRBV29-1 combines with J gene TRBJ1-3, with D unclear. The CDR3 runs to 14 residues. Germline values: CDR1 SQVTM, CDR2 ANQGSEA. V lost 5 bases and J 0 bases, leaving 11 bases between the germline ends. Here the CDR3 reads CSVLNTRSGNTIYF. The CDR3 DNA sequence: TGCAGCGTTCTCAACACTCGCTCTGGAAACACCATATATTTT. Drawing the rest from reference TRBV29-1 and TRBJ1-3, the complete variable domain is SAVISQKPSRDICQRGTSLTIQCQVDSQVTMMFWYRQQPGQSLTLIATANQGSEATYESGFVIDKFPISRPNLTFSTLTVSNMSPEDSSIYLCSVLNTRSGNTIYFGEGSWLTVV.

The chain has TRBV7-2 and TRBJ2-1; maybe TRBD2 (5 bases). The CDR3 runs to 15 residues. Trimming removed 6 bases at V and 4 bases at J, with 16 bases between. Germline CDR1 SGHTA, CDR2 FQGNSA. The DNA of the CDR3 is TGTGCCAGCAGTCAATCCGGGAAGGGTTACAATGAGCAGTTCTTC. This codes for CASSQSGKGYNEQFF.

The V gene is TRBV11-2, the J gene TRBJ2-7; D remains unclear. CDR3 length: 12 amino acids. V was trimmed by 5 bases and J by 5 bases, leaving 10 bases between them. Germline values: CDR1 SGHAT, CDR2 FQNNGV. CDR3 bases: TGTGCCAGCAGCCCCTCTTGGGACGAGCAGTACTTC. Protein product: CASSPSWDEQYF. Based on the CDR3 plus reference TRBV11-2 and TRBJ2-7, the full variable domain is EAGVAQSPRYKIIEKRQSVAFWCNPISGHATLYWYQQILGQGPKLLIQFQNNGVVDDSQLPKDRFSAERLKGVDSTLKIQPAKLEDSAVYLCASSPSWDEQYFGPGTRLTVT.